This TCR beta chain was identified in a study of T cell changes during pregnancy in multiple sclerosis. The CDR3 extends over 17 amino acids. V was clipped by 1 base and J by 2 bases; unmatched bases: 9. CDR1 and CDR2 (germline): SGHDT, YYEEEE. Profiling relied on immunoSEQ multiplex PCR, and the TCRdb table lists in-frame clones only, not all of them. The table has about 57,000 clones, about nine tenths seen once. The starting material was peripheral blood, obtained after pregnancy. This chain connects TRBV5-6 to TRBJ2-1; 7 bases are shared with TRBD2. This clonotype was sampled from a female donor with multiple sclerosis, enrolled in a pregnancy study. In DNA form, the CDR3 reads TGTGCCAGCAGCTTGCCCCCCCGACTAGCCCCCTACAATGAGCAGTTCTTC. Protein product: CASSLPPRLAPYNEQFF. The full variable domain, in which reference TRBV5-6 and TRBJ2-1 provide the parts outside the CDR3, is DAGVTQSPTHLIKTRGQQVTLRCSPKSGHDTVSWYQQALGQGPQFIFQYYEEEERQRGNFPDRFSGHQFPNYSSELNVNALLLGDSALYLCASSLPPRLAPYNEQFFGPGTRLTVL.